These T cell receptor beta chains were read from a single sample in a study of T cell repertoires in cytomegalovirus infection. One entry per CDR3 protein results from TCRdb running MiXCR on the reads. The sample includes hundreds of thousands of distinct CDR3 sequences, around 32% of them seen just once. These receptors are not linked to any known antigen. The sample in question was cultured CD8+ T cells from PBMCs, obtained from culture after CMV antigen stimulation. The receptors come from a human donor in good health (CMV status not recorded). Some clones in this sample may be carry-over from other donors' samples. The CDR3 runs from the conserved cysteine through the conserved F or W. A D gene is named only where the DNA matches it firmly. Clone sizes are given selectively: once, few, many, or a class where the clone is expanded.

CDR3	DNA	size	D	V	J
CASSYEGPGNGYTF	TGTGCCAGCAGCTATGAGGGGCCCGGGAATGGCTACACCTTC	NA	NA	TRBV7-4	TRBJ1-2
CASGGGEAFF	TGTGCCAGCGGCGGCGGAGAAGCTTTCTTT	many	NA	TRBV12-3/TRBV12-4	TRBJ1-1
CASSSLGGQGHLKETQYF	TGTGCCAGCAGTTCCCTCGGGGGACAGGGACATCTTAAAGAGACCCAGTACTTC	NA	TRBD1	TRBV6-2/TRBV6-3	TRBJ2-5
CASSQAGQYTGELFF	TGCGCCAGCAGCCAGGCCGGACAGTATACCGGGGAGCTGTTTTTT	NA	NA	TRBV4-3	TRBJ2-2
CASSLGDSDYF	TGTGCCAGCAGCTTAGGGGACAGCGACTATTTT	NA	TRBD1	TRBV7-9	TRBJ1-3
CATSGLGQSLGNEQFF	TGTGCCACCAGTGGCCTGGGACAGAGTCTTGGGAATGAGCAGTTCTTC	NA	TRBD1	TRBV24-1	TRBJ2-1
CANSYRSAAEQFF	TGTGCCAACAGTTACCGTTCCGCCGCGGAGCAGTTCTTC	NA	NA	TRBV6-5	TRBJ2-1
CASSDPAGELFF	TGTGCCAGCAGCGACCCCGCCGGGGAGCTGTTTTTT	NA	NA	TRBV6-1	TRBJ2-2
CASSYVSSETQYF	TGTGCCAGCAGTTACGTATCTTCCGAGACCCAGTACTTC	few	NA	TRBV6-2/TRBV6-3	TRBJ2-5
CVGSVSNQPQHF	TGTGTCGGGTCGGTCAGCAATCAGCCCCAGCATTTT	NA	NA	TRBV7-9	TRBJ1-5
CTSSLGGPDTQYF	TGTACCAGCAGCTTAGGAGGCCCGGATACGCAGTATTTT	NA	NA	TRBV11-2	TRBJ2-3
CATGQNTDTQYF	TGTGCCACCGGGCAGAACACAGATACGCAGTATTTT	NA	NA	TRBV15	TRBJ2-3
CASSLGLAGAIREQFF	TGTGCCAGCAGCCTTGGACTAGCGGGAGCCATCAGGGAGCAGTTCTTC	few	TRBD2	TRBV11-2	TRBJ2-1
CASSASLSSYNEQFF	TGTGCCAGTAGTGCATCCCTTAGCTCCTACAATGAGCAGTTCTTC	few	NA	TRBV19	TRBJ2-1
CASSDGDRGKISAQHF	TGTGCCAGCAGCGATGGGGACAGGGGTAAAATATCAGCCCAGCATTTT	few	TRBD1	TRBV5-4	TRBJ1-5
CASSDLPAPYGYTF	TGTGCCAGCAGTGATCTCCCAGCTCCCTATGGCTACACCTTC	NA	NA	TRBV6-1	TRBJ1-2
CASSQHGARADTEAFF	TGTGCCAGCAGCCAACATGGGGCGCGAGCTGACACTGAAGCTTTCTTT	NA	NA	TRBV11-2	TRBJ1-1
CASRLSSGVGLFF	TGTGCCAGCAGGCTCTCCTCGGGAGTGGGGCTGTTTTTT	few	NA	TRBV6-1	TRBJ2-2
CASSQPAGTANYGYTF	TGTGCCAGCAGCCAACCAGCAGGGACAGCGAACTATGGCTACACCTTC	NA	TRBD1	TRBV3-1	TRBJ1-2
CASSFGLGNEQFF	TGTGCCAGCAGCTTTGGTCTCGGCAATGAGCAGTTCTTC	NA	NA	TRBV6-2/TRBV6-3	TRBJ2-1
CASSLALAGGHNEQFF	TGTGCCAGCAGTTTGGCCCTAGCGGGGGGTCACAATGAGCAGTTCTTC	few	TRBD2	TRBV12-3/TRBV12-4	TRBJ2-1
CASRARGTFF	TGTGCCAGCCGCGCGCGTGGAACTTTCTTT	NA	NA	TRBV2	TRBJ1-1
CASRLEAGETQYF	TGCGCCAGCAGACTGGAGGCTGGGGAGACCCAGTACTTC	NA	NA	TRBV4-1	TRBJ2-5
CASSFGVGETQYF	TGTGCCAGCAGTTTCGGGGTTGGGGAGACCCAGTACTTC	NA	NA	TRBV12-3/TRBV12-4	TRBJ2-5
CSVEGGVSSTDTQYF	TGCAGCGTTGAAGGAGGAGTTTCGAGCACAGATACGCAGTATTTT	NA	NA	TRBV29-1	TRBJ2-3
CASSKDRGRDEQFF	TGTGCCAGCAGTAAAGACAGGGGACGGGATGAGCAGTTCTTC	few	TRBD1	TRBV6-2/TRBV6-3	TRBJ2-1
CASSYSSGEYNEQFF	TGTGCCAGCAGTTACTCTAGCGGGGAATACAATGAGCAGTTCTTC	few	TRBD2	TRBV6-5	TRBJ2-1
CASSSIPTGGYGYTF	TGTGCCAGCAGCTCCATTCCGACAGGAGGCTATGGCTACACCTTC	few	NA	TRBV7-9	TRBJ1-2
CASSQEGLFGQQSEAFF	TGCGCCAGCAGCCAAGAAGGGCTCTTCGGACAGCAAAGTGAAGCTTTCTTT	few	NA	TRBV4-3	TRBJ1-1
CASSLSLRDNLRNSNQPQHF	TGTGCCAGCAGCCTCTCCCTCCGGGACAACCTTAGAAATAGCAATCAGCCCCAGCATTTT	NA	NA	TRBV7-2	TRBJ1-5
CASRRRVGGQGAYSNQPQHF	TGTGCCAGCAGACGTAGGGTCGGGGGACAGGGGGCTTATAGCAATCAGCCCCAGCATTTT	few	TRBD1	TRBV7-4	TRBJ1-5
CASSEGLRRYGYTF	TGTGCCAGCAGTGAAGGGCTACGGAGGTATGGCTACACCTTC	few	NA	TRBV2	TRBJ1-2
CASSLGYRGPNTGELFF	TGTGCCAGCAGCTTAGGGTACAGGGGTCCGAACACCGGGGAGCTGTTTTTT	NA	TRBD1	TRBV11-2	TRBJ2-2
CSARGGSRALTDTQYF	TGCAGTGCTAGAGGAGGTAGCAGAGCTCTCACAGATACGCAGTATTTT	NA	NA	TRBV20-1	TRBJ2-3
CATLEGAGELFF	TGTGCCACTCTAGAAGGGGCCGGGGAGCTGTTTTTT	many	NA	TRBV6-1	TRBJ2-2
CASSLSGSLSDRAGYTF	TGTGCCAGCAGTTTATCCGGAAGCCTGAGTGACAGGGCTGGCTACACCTTC	NA	TRBD1	TRBV27	TRBJ1-2
CASSLDRGEVGYTF	TGTGCCAGCAGCTTGGACAGGGGCGAAGTTGGCTACACCTTC	NA	TRBD1	TRBV5-6	TRBJ1-2
CASSFLPVHGELFF	TGTGCCAGCAGCTTTCTCCCAGTTCACGGGGAGCTGTTTTTT	NA	NA	TRBV7-9	TRBJ2-2
CASLDWGDTEAFF	TGTGCCAGTTTAGATTGGGGGGACACTGAAGCTTTCTTT	NA	NA	TRBV3-1	TRBJ1-1
CASSLKDNQPQHF	TGTGCCAGCAGTTTAAAGGATAATCAGCCCCAGCATTTT	NA	NA	TRBV27	TRBJ1-5
CASSQDQSSPSTDTQYF	TGCGCCAGCAGCCAAGATCAGAGCAGTCCCAGCACAGATACGCAGTATTTT	NA	NA	TRBV4-1	TRBJ2-3
CASSFGQPSYGYTF	TGTGCCAGCAGCTTTGGGCAGCCGTCCTATGGCTACACCTTC	few	NA	TRBV7-9	TRBJ1-2
CASNDPGQPLYNEQFF	TGTGCCAGTAATGATCCCGGACAGCCGCTCTACAATGAGCAGTTCTTC	many	NA	TRBV12-3/TRBV12-4	TRBJ2-1
CASSLWGAEAFF	TGTGCCAGCAGTTTATGGGGGGCTGAAGCTTTCTTT	NA	NA	TRBV27	TRBJ1-1
CASSPRQKNSPLHF	TGTGCCAGCAGTCCCCGACAGAAAAATTCACCCCTCCACTTT	NA	NA	TRBV27	TRBJ1-6
CASSMSLTPYNQPQHF	TGTGCCAGTAGTATGTCCCTTACTCCTTATAATCAGCCCCAGCATTTT	NA	NA	TRBV19	TRBJ1-5
CASSLVAGHASTDTQYF	TGTGCCAGCAGCTTAGTGGCTGGGCACGCGAGCACAGATACGCAGTATTTT	many	NA	TRBV7-9	TRBJ2-3
CASSLMSGDQPQHF	TGTGCCAGCAGTCTAATGTCGGGGGATCAGCCCCAGCATTTT	NA	NA	TRBV27	TRBJ1-5
CASVSGALTEAFF	TGTGCCAGCGTCTCGGGGGCGCTCACTGAAGCTTTCTTT	NA	NA	TRBV27	TRBJ1-1
CASGPGDGTEAFF	TGTGCCAGCGGGCCAGGGGATGGGACTGAAGCTTTCTTT	few	NA	TRBV2	TRBJ1-1